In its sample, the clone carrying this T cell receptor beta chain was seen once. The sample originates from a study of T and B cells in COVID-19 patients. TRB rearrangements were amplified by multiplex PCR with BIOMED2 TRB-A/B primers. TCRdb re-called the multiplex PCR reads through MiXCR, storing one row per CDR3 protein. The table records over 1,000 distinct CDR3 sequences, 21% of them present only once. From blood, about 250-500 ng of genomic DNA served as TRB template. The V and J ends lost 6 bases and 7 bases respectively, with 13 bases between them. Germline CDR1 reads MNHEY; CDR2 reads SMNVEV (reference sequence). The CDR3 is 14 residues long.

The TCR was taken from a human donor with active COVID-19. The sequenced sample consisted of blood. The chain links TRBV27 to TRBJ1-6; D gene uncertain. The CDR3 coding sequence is TGTGCCAGCAGACCAATGGGATCAAATTCACCCCTCCACTTT. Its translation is CASRPMGSNSPLHF.